The present T cell receptor beta chain was sequenced within a study of blood T cells in healthy people across ages (dated by TCRdb to between 2015 and 2017). Regarding the complete study: In model experiments, template switching captured about one uniquely barcoded TCR beta cDNA molecule for every two T cells. The study analyzed two additional independent replicas of 1 million unique cDNA reads from the same blood draw for two donors, one aged 18 to 30 and one aged 80 or older. Using deep sequencing normalized with unique cDNA molecular identifiers, the study measured how TCR beta repertoire diversity changes with age. Four age groups were formed from the donors: young (average approximately 15 years), middle-aged (approximately 40), aged (62) and long-lived (approximately 80). Findings and caveats that apply to the study as a whole: Conclusive comparison of naive and antigen-experienced compartments was prevented by the profiling of bulk unsorted PBMCs. As age increased, observed TCR beta diversity per million T cells dropped in a roughly linear way, and a significant reduction was already evident by age about 40. Total diversity estimates from one million sequenced T cells were considered lower bounds and underestimates. Compared with the aged group, the long-lived group had more naive CD4+ T cells, fewer expanded clones and increased TCR diversity, a pattern suggesting age selection. Because donor CMV infection status was unknown, age-related changes in expanded clonotypes were potentially confounded. A strong correlation was found between observed TCR beta diversity and the percentage of naive T cells measured by flow cytometry.

Between the V and J ends, shortened by 3 bases and 6 bases respectively, the junction contains 12 bases. CDR1 and CDR2, per the germline V gene (reference sequence), are DFQATT and SNEGSKA. The CDR3, cysteine through phenylalanine, is 14 amino acids long. Only the CDR3 region is kept as DNA, spanning 42 bases read in frame from base 1. Library preparation employed 5' RACE. The instrument given in TCRdb is Illumina HiSeq 2500. A second roughly 6 to 11 cycle PCR used a sample-barcoded 5' primer and a J-beta primer mix. A unique molecular identifier was introduced onto each TCR beta cDNA molecule by a template-switch 5' adaptor carrying 12 random nucleotides. At least 3 million CDR3-containing paired-end reads were obtained from each sample. First-strand cDNA was synthesized from all RNA with the Mint cDNA synthesis kit, primed by a TRBC-specific oligonucleotide. All cDNA was treated with uracil-DNA glycosylase and then went through a first 18-cycle PCR with the universal primers M1SS and BC2_uni_R. Per the original workflow: For normalization, 1 million high-quality reads, each with a distinct molecular identifier, were randomly selected from each sample. Reads sharing molecular identifiers were discarded rather than binned into consensus sequences. MiTCR, run with a Q25 quality threshold and the strictest error-elimination algorithm, handled CDR3 identification, clonotype clustering and error correction. A nonparametric unseen species model using Euler transformation provided a lower-bound estimate of total TCR beta diversity. TCRdb's own reprocessing of the public reads used fastp at Q25 and MiXCR and kept productive beta chains. Each entry is one CDR3 protein sequence, shown with its most common DNA and genes. The V and J calls follow TCRdb's processing rather than the paper's. The sample table records about 1 million distinct CDR3 sequences; around 25% of these occur just once. About 0.8% of the sample comes from the top ten.

Worth noting for this clonotype: Its target antigen remains unknown. No qualities accompany the bases; no much larger clone lies one base away.

The donors were 40 or so Caucasian individuals from Russia, aged about 6 to 100 years, who were systemically healthy. About 9.8 milliliters of peripheral blood were drawn from each donor into EDTA-treated Vacutainer tubes. Ficoll-Paque density-gradient centrifugation was used to isolate PBMCs, with at least 7 million per sample. Total RNA was extracted from PBMCs with Trizol reagent, with at least 6 micrograms obtained per sample. Naive CD45RAhigh/CD27high T cell percentages were measured by flow cytometry on a PBMC aliquot from every donor. The sample was also linked to a second study, of T cells of mothers and their children. From that second study: Nine systemically healthy Caucasian individuals served as donors, namely three mothers together with their six children. cDNA synthesis used all of the extracted RNA, with roughly 1.5 ug of RNA in each 15 ul reaction. In the second PCR, sample barcodes and 2-4 random nucleotides were introduced via the M1S primer. More than 8 million TCR beta CDR3 reads were obtained from each mother, and about 3 million reads were obtained from each child. In both related and unrelated pairs, thymic selection shapes the output of TCR recombination in a similar way, with inherited differences having only a minor effect. Normalized repertoire overlap in related mother-child pairs was always slightly higher than in unrelated mother-child pairs, but the difference was never significant. Persistent microchimeric T cell clones were not detected, at a sensitivity of 95 to 100 clones per million clonotypes. The study used deep NGS to compare TCR beta repertoires of mothers and children, seeking features distinguishing related mother-child pairs from unrelated individuals. Mothers averaged around 40 +/- 4 years of age and children averaged approximately 11 +/- 4 years. After adapter ligation was performed with NEBNext reagents, the libraries were sequenced on an Illumina HiSeq 2000 with 100+100 nt paired-end reads. To prevent cross-contamination, the mother and child libraries were prepared one month apart and sequenced in separate runs. For each donor, between 500,000 and 2,000,000 distinct TCR beta clonotypes were identified. Naive TCR beta clonotypes were estimated from low-frequency clonotypes matched to each donor's FACS-determined naive share, without sorting.

This clonotype was sampled from a girl aged 2 to 9 in good health. The sample consisted of blood. The chain is made from TRBV20-1 and TRBJ1-6, with the D gene call left open. In nucleotide form, the sequence is TGCAGTGCTAGTTTCGGGGATCGTAATTCACCCCTCCACTTT. It is translated as CSASFGDRNSPLHF.